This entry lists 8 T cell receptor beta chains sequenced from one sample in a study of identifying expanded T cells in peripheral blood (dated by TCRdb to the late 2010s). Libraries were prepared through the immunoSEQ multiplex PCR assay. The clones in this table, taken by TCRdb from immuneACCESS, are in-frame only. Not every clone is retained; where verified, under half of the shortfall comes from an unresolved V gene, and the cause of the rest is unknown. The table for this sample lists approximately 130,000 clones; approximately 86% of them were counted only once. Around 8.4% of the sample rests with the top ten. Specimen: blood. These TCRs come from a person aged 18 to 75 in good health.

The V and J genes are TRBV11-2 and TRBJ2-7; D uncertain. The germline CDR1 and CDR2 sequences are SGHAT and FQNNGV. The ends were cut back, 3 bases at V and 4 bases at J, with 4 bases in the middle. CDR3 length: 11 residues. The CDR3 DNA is TGTGCCAGCAGCTTCAATTACGAGCAGTACTTC. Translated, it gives CASSFNYEQYF.

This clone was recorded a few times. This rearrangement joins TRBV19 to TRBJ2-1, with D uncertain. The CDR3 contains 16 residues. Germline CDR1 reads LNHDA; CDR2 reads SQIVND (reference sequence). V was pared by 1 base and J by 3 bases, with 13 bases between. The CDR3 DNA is TGTGCCAGTAGTATAGGTAGGCAGAGACGCTACAATGAGCAGTTCTTC. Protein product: CASSIGRQRRYNEQFF.

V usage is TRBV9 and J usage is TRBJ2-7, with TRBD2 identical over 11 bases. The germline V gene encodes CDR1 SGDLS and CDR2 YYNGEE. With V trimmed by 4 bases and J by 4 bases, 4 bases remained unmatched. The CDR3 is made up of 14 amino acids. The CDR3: CASSLGLAAYEQYF. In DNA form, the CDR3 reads TGTGCCAGCAGCTTGGGACTAGCGGCTTACGAGCAGTACTTC. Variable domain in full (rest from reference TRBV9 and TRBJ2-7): DSGVTQTPKHLITATGQRVTLRCSPRSGDLSVYWYQQSLDQGLQFLIQYYNGEERAKGNILERFSAQQFPDLHSELNLSSLELGDSALYFCASSLGLAAYEQYFGPGTRLTVT.

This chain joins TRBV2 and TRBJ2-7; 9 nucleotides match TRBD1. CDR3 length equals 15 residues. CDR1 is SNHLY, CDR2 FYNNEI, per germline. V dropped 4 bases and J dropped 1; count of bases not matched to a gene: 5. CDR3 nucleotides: TGTGCCAGCAGTGTAGGACAGGGGCCTTCCTACGAGCAGTACTTC. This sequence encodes CASSVGQGPSYEQYF.

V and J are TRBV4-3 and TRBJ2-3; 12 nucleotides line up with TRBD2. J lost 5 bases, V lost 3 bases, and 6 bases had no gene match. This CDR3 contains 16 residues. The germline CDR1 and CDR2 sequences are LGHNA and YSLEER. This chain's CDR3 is CASSQQLAGGGDTQYF. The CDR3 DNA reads TGCGCCAGCAGCCAGCAACTAGCGGGGGGCGGAGATACGCAGTATTTT.

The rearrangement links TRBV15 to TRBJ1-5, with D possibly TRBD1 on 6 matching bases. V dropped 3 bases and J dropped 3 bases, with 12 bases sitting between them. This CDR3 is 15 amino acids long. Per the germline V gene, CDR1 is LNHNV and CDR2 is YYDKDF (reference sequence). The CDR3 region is CATSSTGQINQPQHF. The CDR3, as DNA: TGTGCCACCAGCAGCACAGGGCAAATCAATCAGCCCCAGCATTTT.

The CDR3 DNA is TGTGCCAGCAGCACTGGCGTACAGAGCACAGATACGCAGTATTTT. Encoded protein: CASSTGVQSTDTQYF. The J gene is TRBJ2-3, the V gene TRBV7-9; no reliable D call. This CDR3 contains 15 residues. CDR1 and CDR2 (germline): SEHNR, FQNEAQ (reference sequence). V was cut by 5 bases and J by 0 bases, with 12 bases left in between.

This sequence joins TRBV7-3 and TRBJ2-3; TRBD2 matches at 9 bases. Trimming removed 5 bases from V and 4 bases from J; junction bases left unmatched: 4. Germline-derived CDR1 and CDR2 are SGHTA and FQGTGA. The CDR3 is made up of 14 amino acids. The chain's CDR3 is CASSPSGIADTQYF. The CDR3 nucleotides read TGTGCCAGCAGCCCTAGCGGGATTGCAGATACGCAGTATTTT.